Below are 18 T cell receptor beta chains sequenced from a single sample in a study of blood T cell repertoires in COVID-19. The method was immunoSEQ multiplex PCR; TCRdb's version includes in-frame clones alone and lacks a portion of them. The sample shows 25,000 to 35,000 clones, roughly 85% of them seen only once. Material for sequencing was peripheral blood. The receptors here all came from a human donor in a cohort sampled during active COVID-19.

This clone appeared once. The V gene is TRBV25-1, the J gene TRBJ2-7; tentatively, D is TRBD2 (5 bases). The CDR3 contains 14 residues. The germline V and J ends were trimmed by 4 bases and 4 bases, with 14 bases remaining between them. Germline CDR1 and CDR2: MGHDK and SYGVNS. DNA of the CDR3: TGTGCCAGCAGTGCCCCCGGCGGGCAGTACGAGCAGTACTTC. It codes for CASSAPGGQYEQYF.

The chain has TRBV12-3 or TRBV12-4 and TRBJ1-3; unclear D gene. Trimming cost V 6 bases and J 7 bases, with 10 bases left between them. The CDR3 length is 12 residues. The CDR3 DNA reads TGTGCCAGCAGCCTACCTTGGAACACCATATATTTT. Translating it yields CASSLPWNTIYF.

The V gene is TRBV12-3 or TRBV12-4, the J gene TRBJ1-2; TRBD1 matches at 7 bases. With 6 bases clipped from V and 2 bases from J, the junction kept 3 bases outside the gene matches. The CDR3 totals 13 residues. The CDR3 DNA is TGTGCCAGCAGCCCGACAGGGAACTATGGCTACACCTTC. It yields the protein CASSPTGNYGYTF.

The CDR3 reads CASSFYGSGETQYF. As DNA, the CDR3 is TGTGCCAGCAGTTTTTACGGGAGCGGGGAGACCCAGTACTTC. This chain joins TRBV6-5 and TRBJ2-5; the D gene is possibly TRBD2 (6 bases). Germline V gene data show CDR1 as MNHEY and CDR2 as SVGAGI. The V end lost 4 bases, the J end lost 5 bases, and 14 bases lay between the germline ends. This CDR3 region has 14 residues.

The J gene is TRBJ2-7, the V gene TRBV3-1 (or the pseudogene TRBV3-2); D call uncertain. The germline gives CDR1 LGHDT, CDR2 YNNKEL (reference sequence). The CDR3 runs 13 residues. Deletions cut 0 bases from V and 4 bases from J, with 7 bases between. The CDR3 loop reads CASSQDPGYEQYF. The CDR3, as DNA: TGTGCCAGCAGCCAAGATCCCGGTTACGAGCAGTACTTC.

The rearrangement joins TRBV10-3 to TRBJ2-7; D gene ambiguous. Trimming left V 2 bases short and J 4 bases short, with 6 bases between. The CDR3 contains 12 residues. The V gene's germline CDR1 is ENHRY and CDR2 SYGVKD. The DNA for the CDR3 is TGTGCCATCAGTGAGGGCGGATACGAGCAGTACTTC. Translating it yields CAISEGGYEQYF.

This chain uses TRBV11-2 with TRBJ1-1, with 9 bases that match TRBD1. The V segment lost 0 bases and the J segment 0 bases; nucleotides outside the gene matches: 5. The germline V gene encodes CDR1 SGHAT and CDR2 FQNNGV. This CDR3 region has 17 residues. The DNA for the CDR3 is TGTGCCAGCAGCTTAGAGGGGACAGGGATTATGAACACTGAAGCTTTCTTT. This sequence encodes CASSLEGTGIMNTEAFF.

V gene TRBV2 combines with J gene TRBJ1-1; 8 nucleotides line up with TRBD1. The CDR3 extends over 13 amino acids. CDR1 is SNHLY, CDR2 FYNNEI, per germline. The V segment lost 4 bases and the J segment 7 bases; nucleotides outside the gene matches: 5. The CDR3 DNA is TGTGCCAGCAGTGTGGACAGGGCCCTTGAAGCTTTCTTT. It yields the protein CASSVDRALEAFF.

V gene TRBV30 combines with J gene TRBJ2-1; the match to TRBD2 covers 12 bases. After removal of 0 bases from V and 7 bases from J, the junction contained 4 bases not matched to a gene. The CDR3 contains 15 residues. Looked up from germline, CDR1 is GTSNPN and CDR2 is SVGIG (reference sequence). CDR3 protein: CAWSVLAGGKNEQFF. CDR3 in DNA: TGTGCCTGGAGTGTTCTAGCGGGGGGGAAGAATGAGCAGTTCTTC.

This clone occurred once. The chain is built from TRBV18 and TRBJ2-7, with 9 bases lining up with TRBD1. Germline CDR1 KGHSH, CDR2 LQKENI. The V gene end was trimmed by 1 base and the J gene end by 6 bases; junction bases not matched to a gene: 7. The CDR3 runs to 15 residues. The CDR3 nucleotides read TGTGCCAGCTCACCACTCATGGGACAGGGTTCCGAGCAGTACTTC. This codes for CASSPLMGQGSEQYF.

The chain links TRBV28 to TRBJ2-2; no definite D call. CDR1 and CDR2 from the germline V gene are MDHEN and SYDVKM. Trimming left V 3 bases short and J 4 bases short, with 6 bases between. The CDR3 runs 13 residues. CDR3 bases: TGTGCCAGCAGTTTCGCAGTCACCGGGGAGCTGTTTTTT. Translating it yields CASSFAVTGELFF.

The chain uses TRBV19 and TRBJ2-2, with TRBD2 matching 8 bases. CDR1 LNHDA and CDR2 SQIVND come from the germline V gene (reference sequence). The V segment lost 5 bases and the J segment 6 bases; nucleotides outside the gene matches: 5. The CDR3 is 14 amino acids. CDR3 sequence reads: CASSAGTRAGELFF. CDR3 DNA: TGTGCCAGTAGTGCCGGGACTAGGGCCGGGGAGCTGTTTTTT.

V usage is TRBV18 and J usage is TRBJ2-6; D call uncertain. The CDR3 spans 14 residues. Between the trimmed V and J ends, which lost 6 bases and 0 bases, there was a span of 6 bases. CDR1 and CDR2 (germline): KGHSH, LQKENI. CDR3 bases: TGTGCCAGCTCCCAGAACTCTGGGGCCAACGTCCTGACTTTC. Residues: CASSQNSGANVLTF.

V is TRBV7-9 and J is TRBJ2-5; 10 positions agree with TRBD2. Germline trimming cut 4 bases from V and 4 bases from J; bases unmatched to any gene: 6. Germline V lookup: CDR1 SEHNR, CDR2 FQNEAQ (reference sequence). The CDR3 consists of 15 residues. The DNA of the CDR3 is TGTGCCAGCAGCTCCCCTAGCGGGAGTCGAGAGACCCAGTACTTC. This sequence encodes CASSSPSGSRETQYF.

The V call is TRBV6-4, the J call TRBJ2-3; 12 positions agree with TRBD2. V lost 6 bases, J lost 7 bases, and 5 bases stayed unmatched. The CDR3 extends over 14 amino acids. Germline loops: CDR1 MRHNA, CDR2 SNTAGT. CDR3 sequence reads: CASSPTSGGNTQYF. Here the CDR3 DNA reads TGTGCCAGCAGCCCGACTAGCGGGGGAAATACGCAGTATTTT.

The chain has TRBV7-8 and TRBJ2-7; TRBD2 agrees at 10 bases. This CDR3 has 18 amino acids. J lost 3 bases, V lost 5 bases, and 16 bases had no gene match. Germline CDR1 reads SGHVS; CDR2 reads FQNEAQ. CDR3 residues: CASSPPGFTSGAFYEQYF. CDR3 nucleotide sequence: TGTGCCAGCAGCCCCCCGGGGTTTACTAGCGGGGCGTTCTACGAGCAGTACTTC. Variable domain in full (rest from reference TRBV7-8 and TRBJ2-7): GAGVSQSPRYKVAKRGQDVALRCDPISGHVSLFWYQQALGQGPEFLTYFQNEAQLDKSGLPSDRFFAERPEGSVSTLKIQRTQQEDSAVYLCASSPPGFTSGAFYEQYFGPGTRLTVT.

The V call is TRBV5-8, the J call TRBJ1-6; no clear D. Germline loops: CDR1 SGHTS, CDR2 YDEGEE. The CDR3 runs 15 residues. Trimming pared 0 bases from V and 10 bases from J, leaving 14 bases between. The CDR3 DNA reads TGTGCCAGCAGCTTGGCCGTCGGTGTCGGGTCACCCCTCCACTTT. As protein: CASSLAVGVGSPLHF. Variable domain in full (rest from reference TRBV5-8 and TRBJ1-6): EAGVTQSPTHLIKTRGQQATLRCSPISGHTSVYWYQQALGLGLQFLLWYDEGEERNRGNFPPRFSGRQFPNYSSELNVNALELEDSALYLCASSLAVGVGSPLHFGNGTRLTVT.

The V and J genes are TRBV28 and TRBJ1-2; 9 nucleotides agree with TRBD1. CDR1 is MDHEN, CDR2 SYDVKM, per germline. V was clipped by 6 bases and J by 1 base; unmatched bases: 6. The CDR3 loop spans 15 amino acids. The DNA for the CDR3 is TGTGCCAGCAGGCCGGGACAGGGAAATAACTATGGCTACACCTTC. Its translation is CASRPGQGNNYGYTF.